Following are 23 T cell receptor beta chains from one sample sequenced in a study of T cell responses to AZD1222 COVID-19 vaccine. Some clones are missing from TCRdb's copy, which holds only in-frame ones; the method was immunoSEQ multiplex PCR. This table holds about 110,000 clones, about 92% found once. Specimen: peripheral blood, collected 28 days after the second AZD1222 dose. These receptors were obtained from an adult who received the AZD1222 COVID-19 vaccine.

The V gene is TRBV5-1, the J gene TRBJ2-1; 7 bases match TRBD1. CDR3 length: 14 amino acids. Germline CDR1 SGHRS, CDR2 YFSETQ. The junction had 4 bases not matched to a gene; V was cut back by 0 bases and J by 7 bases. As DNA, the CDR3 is TGCGCCAGCAGCTTGGGACAGGGTGGGAATGAGCAGTTCTTC. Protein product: CASSLGQGGNEQFF.

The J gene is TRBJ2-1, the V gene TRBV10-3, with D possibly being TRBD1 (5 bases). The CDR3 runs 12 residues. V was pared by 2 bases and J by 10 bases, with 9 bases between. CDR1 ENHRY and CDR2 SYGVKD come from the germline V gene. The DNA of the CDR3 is TGTGCCATCAGTGAGCTGGGGCAGGAGCAGTTCTTC. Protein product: CAISELGQEQFF.

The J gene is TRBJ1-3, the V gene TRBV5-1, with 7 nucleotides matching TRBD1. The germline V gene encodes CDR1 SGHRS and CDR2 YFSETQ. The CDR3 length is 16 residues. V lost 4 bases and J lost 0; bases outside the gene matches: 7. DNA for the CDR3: TGCGCCAGCAGCCTGGGACAGCCTCACTCTGGAAACACCATATATTTT. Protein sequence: CASSLGQPHSGNTIYF.

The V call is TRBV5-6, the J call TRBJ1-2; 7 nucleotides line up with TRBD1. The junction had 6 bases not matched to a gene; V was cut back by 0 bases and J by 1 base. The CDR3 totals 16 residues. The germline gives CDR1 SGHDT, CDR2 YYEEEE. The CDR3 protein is CASSLAGTAGNYGYTF. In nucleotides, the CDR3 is TGTGCCAGCAGCTTGGCGGGGACAGCCGGTAACTATGGCTACACCTTC. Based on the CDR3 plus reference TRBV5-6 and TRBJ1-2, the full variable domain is DAGVTQSPTHLIKTRGQQVTLRCSPKSGHDTVSWYQQALGQGPQFIFQYYEEEERQRGNFPDRFSGHQFPNYSSELNVNALLLGDSALYLCASSLAGTAGNYGYTFGSGTRLTVV.

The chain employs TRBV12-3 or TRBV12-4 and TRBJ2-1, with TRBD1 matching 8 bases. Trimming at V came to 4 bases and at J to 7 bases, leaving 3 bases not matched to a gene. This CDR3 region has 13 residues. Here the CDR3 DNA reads TGTGCCAGCAGTTCACAGGGGGTTAATGAGCAGTTCTTC. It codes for CASSSQGVNEQFF.

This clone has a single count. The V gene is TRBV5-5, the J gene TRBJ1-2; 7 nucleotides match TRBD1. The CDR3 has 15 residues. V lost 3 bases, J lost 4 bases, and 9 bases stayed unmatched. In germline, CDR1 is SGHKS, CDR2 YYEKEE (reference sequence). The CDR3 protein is CASSSPTQGVYGYTF. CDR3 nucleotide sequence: TGTGCCAGCAGCTCACCTACGCAGGGGGTCTATGGCTACACCTTC.

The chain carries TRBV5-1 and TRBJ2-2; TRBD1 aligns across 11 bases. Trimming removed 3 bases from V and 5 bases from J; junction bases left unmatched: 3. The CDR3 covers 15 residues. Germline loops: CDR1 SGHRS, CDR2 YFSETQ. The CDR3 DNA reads TGCGCCAGCAGCTACGGGACAGGGGGAACCGGGGAGCTGTTTTTT. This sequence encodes CASSYGTGGTGELFF.

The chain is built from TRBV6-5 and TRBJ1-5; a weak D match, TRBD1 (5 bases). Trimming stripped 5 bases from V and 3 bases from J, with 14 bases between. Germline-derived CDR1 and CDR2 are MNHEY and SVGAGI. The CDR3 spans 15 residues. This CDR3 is CASSRDGLVNQPQHF. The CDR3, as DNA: TGTGCCAGCAGTAGGGACGGATTAGTCAATCAGCCCCAGCATTTT.

The CDR3, as DNA: TGCGCCAGCAGCTCGGACAACCTAGAGACCCAGTACTTC. Translating gives CASSSDNLETQYF. V usage is TRBV5-1 and J usage is TRBJ2-5, with a weak D call TRBD1 (5 bases). The CDR3 has 13 residues. Deletions cut 3 bases from V and 4 bases from J, with 10 bases between. Germline lookup yields CDR1 SGHRS and CDR2 YFSETQ. The whole variable domain, filled in from reference TRBV5-1 and TRBJ2-5, reads KAGVTQTPRYLIKTRGQQVTLSCSPISGHRSVSWYQQTPGQGLQFLFEYFSETQRNKGNFPGRFSGRQFSNSRSEMNVSTLELGDSALYLCASSSDNLETQYFGPGTRLLVL.

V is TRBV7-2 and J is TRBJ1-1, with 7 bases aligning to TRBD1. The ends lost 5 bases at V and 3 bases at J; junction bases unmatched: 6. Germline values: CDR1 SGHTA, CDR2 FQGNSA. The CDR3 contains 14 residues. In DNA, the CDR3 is TGTGCCAGCAGCAAACAGGGGCGTGACACTGAAGCTTTCTTT. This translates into CASSKQGRDTEAFF.

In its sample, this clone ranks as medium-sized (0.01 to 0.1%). CDR3 DNA sequence: TGTGCCACCCGAGGGACAGGCAATCAGCCCCAGCATTTT. Protein product: CATRGTGNQPQHF. This chain connects TRBV2 to TRBJ1-5; TRBD1 agrees at 7 bases. CDR1 is SNHLY and CDR2 is FYNNEI in the germline V gene. The CDR3 is made up of 13 amino acids. Trimming cost V 10 bases and J 2 bases; bases outside gene matches: 5.

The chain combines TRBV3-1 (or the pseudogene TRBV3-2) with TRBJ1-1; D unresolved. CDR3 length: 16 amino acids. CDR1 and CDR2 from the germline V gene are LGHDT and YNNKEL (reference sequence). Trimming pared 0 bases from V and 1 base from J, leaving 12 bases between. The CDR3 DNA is TGTGCCAGCAGCCAAGACCCCGGAAGGGAGAACACTGAAGCTTTCTTT. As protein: CASSQDPGRENTEAFF.

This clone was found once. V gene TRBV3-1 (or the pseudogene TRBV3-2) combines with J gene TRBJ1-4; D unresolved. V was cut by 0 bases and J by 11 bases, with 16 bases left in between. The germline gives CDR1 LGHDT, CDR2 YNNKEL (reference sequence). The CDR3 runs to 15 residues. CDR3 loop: CASSQDKAVSWKLFF. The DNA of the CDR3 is TGTGCCAGCAGCCAAGATAAGGCCGTATCGTGGAAACTGTTTTTT.

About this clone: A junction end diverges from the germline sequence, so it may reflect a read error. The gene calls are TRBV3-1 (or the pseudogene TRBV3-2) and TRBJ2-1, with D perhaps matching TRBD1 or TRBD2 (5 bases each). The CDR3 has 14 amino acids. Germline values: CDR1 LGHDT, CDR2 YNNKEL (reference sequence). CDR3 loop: CASSLVRGYSEQFF. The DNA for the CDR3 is TGTGCCAGCAGCCTTGTTCGGGGCTACAGTGAGCAGTTCTTC.

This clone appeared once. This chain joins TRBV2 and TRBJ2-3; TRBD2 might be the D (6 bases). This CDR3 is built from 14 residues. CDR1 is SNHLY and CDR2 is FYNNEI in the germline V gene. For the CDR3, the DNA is TGTGCGCTCAAGGGACTTATAATCACAGATACGCAGTATTTT. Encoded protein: CALKGLIITDTQYF.

CDR3 sequence: CASSLGQGVGQPQHF. The DNA of the CDR3 is TGTGCCAGCAGCTTGGGACAGGGGGTTGGGCAGCCCCAGCATTTT. The chain couples TRBV5-8 to TRBJ1-5; 9 bases align to TRBD1. The CDR3 covers 15 residues. With 0 bases clipped from V and 7 bases from J, the junction kept 5 bases outside the gene matches. Germline loops: CDR1 SGHTS, CDR2 YDEGEE.

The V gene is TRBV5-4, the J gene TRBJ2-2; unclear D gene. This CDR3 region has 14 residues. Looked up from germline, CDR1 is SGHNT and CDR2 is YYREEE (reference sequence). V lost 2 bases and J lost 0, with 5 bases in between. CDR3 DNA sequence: TGTGCCAGCAGCTTTGGAGCGAACACCGGGGAGCTGTTTTTT. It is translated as CASSFGANTGELFF.

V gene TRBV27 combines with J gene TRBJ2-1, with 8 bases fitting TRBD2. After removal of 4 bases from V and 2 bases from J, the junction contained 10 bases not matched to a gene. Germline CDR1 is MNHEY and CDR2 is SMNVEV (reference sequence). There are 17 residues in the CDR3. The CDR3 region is CASSSPSIAGTYNEQFF. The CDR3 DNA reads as TGTGCCAGCAGTTCCCCCTCAATAGCGGGGACCTACAATGAGCAGTTCTTC.

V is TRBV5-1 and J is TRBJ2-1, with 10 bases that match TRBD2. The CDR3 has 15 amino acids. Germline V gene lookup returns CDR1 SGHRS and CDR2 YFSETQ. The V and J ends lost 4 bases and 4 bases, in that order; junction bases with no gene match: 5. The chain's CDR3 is CASSPSGGTYNEQFF. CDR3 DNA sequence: TGCGCCAGCAGCCCTAGCGGGGGTACTTACAATGAGCAGTTCTTC.

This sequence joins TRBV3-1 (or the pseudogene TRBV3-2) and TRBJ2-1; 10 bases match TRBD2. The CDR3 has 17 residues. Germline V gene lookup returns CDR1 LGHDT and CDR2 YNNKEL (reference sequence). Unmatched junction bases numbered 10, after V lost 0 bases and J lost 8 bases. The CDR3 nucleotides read TGTGCCAGCAGCCAAGAATTACTAGCGGGGAGGACGGATGAGCAGTTCTTC. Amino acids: CASSQELLAGRTDEQFF.

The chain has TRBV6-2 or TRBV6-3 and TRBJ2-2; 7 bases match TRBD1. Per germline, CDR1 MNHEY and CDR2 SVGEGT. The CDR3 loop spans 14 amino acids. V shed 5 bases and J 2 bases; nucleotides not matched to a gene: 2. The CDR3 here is CASSGDRNTGELFF. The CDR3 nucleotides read TGTGCCAGCAGTGGGGACAGAAACACCGGGGAGCTGTTTTTT.

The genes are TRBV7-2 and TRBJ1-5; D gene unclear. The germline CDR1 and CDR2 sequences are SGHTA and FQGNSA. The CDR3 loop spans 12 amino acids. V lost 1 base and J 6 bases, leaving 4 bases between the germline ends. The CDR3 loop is CASSLVRQPQHF. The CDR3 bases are TGTGCCAGCAGCTTAGTTCGTCAGCCCCAGCATTTT.

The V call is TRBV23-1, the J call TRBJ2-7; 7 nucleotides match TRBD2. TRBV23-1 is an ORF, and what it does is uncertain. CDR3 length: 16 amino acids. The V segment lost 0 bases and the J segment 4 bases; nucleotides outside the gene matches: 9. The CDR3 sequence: CASSQSSGVGTYEQYF. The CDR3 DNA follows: TGCGCCAGCAGTCAATCGAGCGGGGTAGGAACATACGAGCAGTACTTC.